This T cell receptor beta chain emerged from a study of OX40 agonist ivuxolimab in advanced cancers. The length of the CDR3 is 15 residues. Germline CDR1 and CDR2: SGHTA and FQGNSA. The V gene end was trimmed by 2 bases and the J gene end by 4 bases; junction bases not matched to a gene: 4. Assay used: immunoSEQ multiplex PCR; TCRdb lists only in-frame clones, some missing. The repertoire holds fewer than 70,000 clones, with around nine tenths as singletons. As regards this clone: The target antigen is unknown. This specimen includes other DNA sequences encoding the same CDR3.

Study outcomes and limitations: Relative to CD4+, CD8+ T cells held more expanded clones on average.

The TCR comes from an adult with an advanced solid tumor such as melanoma, head and neck, liver or kidney cancer. Here the sequenced sample was CD4+ or CD8+ T cells sorted from blood, taken in a trial of the OX40 agonist ivuxolimab. The chain joins TRBV7-2 to TRBJ1-5; 8 bases are shared with TRBD1. The CDR3 protein is CASSLLGTGNQPQHF. CDR3 coding DNA: TGTGCCAGCAGCTTATTAGGGACAGGAAATCAGCCCCAGCATTTT.